Each of the 11 T cell receptor beta chains below was sequenced from the same sample in a study of early T cells in non-severe SARS-CoV-2 infection. TCRdb analysed the 5' RACE reads with MiXCR anew, one entry per CDR3 protein. The sample includes tens of thousands of distinct CDR3 sequences, less than 6.5% seen only once; the top ten take about 6%. This material consisted of whole blood, taken at baseline. Receptors originate from an adult who was a healthcare worker with PCR-confirmed SARS-CoV-2 infection or an uninfected control (not recorded which).

This clonotype was seen repeatedly, ten times or more. The gene calls are TRBV6-2 or TRBV6-3 and TRBJ2-7; TRBD2 is a possible D gene (6 bases). There are 14 residues in the CDR3. Germline assignment: CDR1 MNHEY and CDR2 SVGEGT. V lost 0 bases and J 6 bases, leaving 12 bases between the germline ends. The CDR3 sequence is CASSYSYQAGEQYF. DNA of the CDR3: TGTGCCAGCAGTTACTCGTATCAAGCGGGCGAGCAGTACTTC.

This clonotype was recorded many times. The chain has TRBV2 and TRBJ1-5; 8 nucleotides agree with TRBD1. V gave up 6 bases and J gave up 0 bases; unmatched junction bases: 7. Germline V gene data show CDR1 as SNHLY and CDR2 as FYNNEI. This CDR3 region has 16 residues. This chain's CDR3 is CASRTTGGHSNQPQHF. DNA of the CDR3: TGTGCCAGCAGGACCACAGGGGGTCATAGCAATCAGCCCCAGCATTTT.

This clonotype has ten or more counts. This chain uses TRBV11-2 with TRBJ2-1; 9 nucleotides match TRBD2. The CDR3 loop spans 15 amino acids. With 4 bases clipped from V and 9 bases from J, the junction kept 10 bases outside the gene matches. Germline loops: CDR1 SGHAT, CDR2 FQNNGV. Here the CDR3 DNA reads TGTGCCAGCAGCTATAGCGGGAGAGGAGTCGGTGAGCAGTTCTTC. As protein: CASSYSGRGVGEQFF.

This clonotype has ten or more counts. This chain uses TRBV10-2 with TRBJ1-6; D remains ambiguous. V gave up 11 bases and J gave up 9 bases, with 20 bases separating them. CDR1 and CDR2 (germline): WSHSY, SAAADI. CDR3 length: 14 amino acids. The CDR3 bases are TGCGCCCGCTCCTCCGGGGTCACCGGTTCACCCCTCCACTTT. Translated: CARSSGVTGSPLHF.

This clonotype was picked up many times. The chain carries TRBV27 and TRBJ1-1, with D maybe TRBD1 (6 bases). This CDR3 region has 14 residues. V lost 5 bases to trimming and J lost 0 bases, with 10 bases between them. Per germline, CDR1 MNHEY and CDR2 SMNVEV (reference sequence). The CDR3 spells CASSRGLLNTEAFF. In nucleotides, the CDR3 is TGTGCCAGCAGTCGGGGGCTTTTGAACACTGAAGCTTTCTTT.

This clonotype has only a few counts. The chain carries TRBV4-3 and TRBJ2-2; 10 positions match TRBD2. V lost 0 bases, J lost 7 bases, and 8 bases stayed unmatched. This CDR3 is 17 amino acids long. Germline assignment: CDR1 LGHNA and CDR2 YSLEER. The CDR3 is CASSQDTSGISRGELFF. CDR3 nucleotides: TGCGCCAGCAGCCAAGATACTAGCGGGATTTCGCGCGGGGAGCTGTTTTTT.

This clonotype was observed a handful of times. V is TRBV2 and J is TRBJ1-6; D not resolved. CDR1 is SNHLY and CDR2 is FYNNEI in the germline V gene. The CDR3 spans 12 residues. Trimming took off 2 bases at V and 6 bases at J, with 2 bases between the two ends. CDR3 region: CASSESNSPLHF. The CDR3 DNA sequence: TGTGCCAGCAGTGAAAGTAATTCACCCCTCCACTTT.

This clonotype was counted many times. This rearrangement joins TRBV5-1 to TRBJ1-1; D gene uncertain. The V gene's germline CDR1 is SGHRS and CDR2 YFSETQ. Trimming cost V 1 base and J 6 bases, with 13 bases left between them. The CDR3 is 14 amino acids. This CDR3 is CASSLTGGFPEAFF. The DNA of the CDR3 is TGCGCCAGCAGCTTGACGGGAGGGTTTCCTGAAGCTTTCTTT.

This clonotype was seen many times. The chain combines TRBV21-1 with TRBJ2-7. TRBV21-1 is a listed pseudogene. CDR3 size: 14 residues. In nucleotides, the CDR3 is TGTGCCAGCAGCAAACTCGCTTTCTCCTACGAGCAGTACGTC. Amino acid sequence: CASSKLAFSYEQYV.

The table lists this clonotype with many counts. The V and J genes are TRBV5-1 and TRBJ2-2; weak D call: TRBD2 (6 bases). CDR1 and CDR2 (germline): SGHRS, YFSETQ. The CDR3 length is 16 residues. The V end lost 7 bases, the J end lost 1 base, and 17 bases lay between the germline ends. The CDR3 loop reads CASRPVAELNTGELFF. In nucleotides, the CDR3 is TGCGCCAGCCGACCAGTAGCGGAATTGAACACCGGGGAGCTGTTTTTT.

This clonotype showed up just a few times. This sequence joins TRBV20-1 and TRBJ2-3; D gene uncertain. The CDR3 is 12 residues long. Trimming removed 6 bases from V and 6 bases from J, with 13 bases in between. Germline V gene data show CDR1 as DFQATT and CDR2 as SNEGSKA (reference sequence). CDR3 nucleotides: TGCAGTGCCCCCGATCAGAGGGATACGCAGTATTTT. It translates to CSAPDQRDTQYF.